This entry describes one TCR beta chain. The antigen remains undetermined. The record originates from a study of T cell repertoires in cytomegalovirus infection. Looking at the study overall: Based on public TCR beta signatures, there were indications of CMV infection and of a matching HLA type.

TCRdb recomputed calls from the reads with MiXCR, one row per CDR3 protein. The sample carries some 680,000 distinct CDR3 sequences, about 40% recorded once. CDR3 length: 14 residues. CDR1 is SGHDT, CDR2 YYEEEE, per germline. The V end was cut by 0 bases, the J end by 3 bases, with 9 bases between. General study findings and limits: What dominated the ex vivo response were HLA-C-restricted CMV-specific TCR beta clonotypes. Adding up the frequency of public TCR beta families identified people who carried CMV plus the relevant HLA.

The clonotype was recovered from a human donor in good health (CMV status not recorded). Some clones in this sample may be carry-over from other donors' samples. Sequencing used PBMCs. This chain joins TRBV5-6 and TRBJ1-2; D uncertain. CDR3 nucleotides: TGTGCCAGCAGCTTGGGATCAACCCACTATGGCTACACCTTC. It yields the protein CASSLGSTHYGYTF.